Below, 13 T cell receptor beta chains from the same sample are listed, as sequenced in a study of OX40 agonist ivuxolimab in advanced cancers. Libraries were prepared by immunoSEQ multiplex PCR; TCRdb keeps only in-frame clonotypes and omits some of them. The sample includes fewer than 90,000 clones, roughly 87% of them seen just once. The sequencing here drew on CD4+ or CD8+ T cells sorted from blood, taken in a trial of the OX40 agonist ivuxolimab. Receptor source: an adult with an advanced solid tumor such as melanoma, head and neck, liver or kidney cancer.

The DNA of the CDR3 is TGCGCCAGCAGCTTGAATGGTGAAGCTTTCTTT. It codes for CASSLNGEAFF. This rearrangement joins TRBV5-1 to TRBJ1-1; D remains unclear. CDR1 and CDR2 (germline): SGHRS, YFSETQ. CDR3 length: 11 amino acids. Trimming removed 1 base at V and 7 bases at J, with 5 bases between.

In this sample, this clone turned up once. The rearrangement links TRBV7-2 to TRBJ2-7, with 8 bases that match TRBD2. The V gene's germline CDR1 is SGHTA and CDR2 FQGNSA. The V and J ends lost 6 bases and 2 bases, in that order; junction bases with no gene match: 6. The CDR3 has 14 amino acids. The CDR3 DNA reads TGTGCCAGCAGACCAGCGGGAGCCGCCTACGAGCAGTACTTC. It is translated as CASRPAGAAYEQYF. Full variable domain (remainder filled in from reference TRBV7-2 and TRBJ2-7): GAGVSQSPSNKVTEKGKDVELRCDPISGHTALYWYRQSLGQGLEFLIYFQGNSAPDKSGLPSDRFSAERTGGSVSTLTIQRTQQEDSAVYLCASRPAGAAYEQYFGPGTRLTVT.

This clone was picked up one time. The genes are TRBV5-4 and TRBJ2-3, with 8 bases that match TRBD1. J was trimmed by 5 bases and V by 6 bases; bases with no gene match: 5. The CDR3 spans 13 residues. Germline-derived CDR1 and CDR2 are SGHNT and YYREEE (reference sequence). CDR3 loop: CASKAGGVDTQYF. The CDR3 DNA reads TGTGCCAGCAAGGCAGGGGGCGTAGATACGCAGTATTTT.

V and J are TRBV18 and TRBJ2-3; 7 bases fit TRBD2. The trim removed 2 bases at V and 8 bases at J, leaving 16 bases unmatched. Germline V gene sequence: CDR1 KGHSH, CDR2 LQKENI. The CDR3 runs to 17 residues. CDR3 protein: CASSPTKLATRGSTQYF. The CDR3, as DNA: TGTGCCAGCTCACCAACGAAACTAGCGACAAGGGGTAGTACGCAGTATTTT.

V gene TRBV19 combines with J gene TRBJ1-5; TRBD1 matches at 8 bases. The CDR3 contains 13 residues. With V trimmed by 3 bases and J by 6 bases, 1 base remained unmatched. Germline CDR1 reads LNHDA; CDR2 reads SQIVND (reference sequence). As DNA, the CDR3 is TGTGCCAGTAGTATCGACAGGGGTCAGCCCCAGCATTTT. Translated, it gives CASSIDRGQPQHF.

The rearrangement links TRBV18 to TRBJ2-3, with D maybe TRBD2 (6 bases). Per the germline V gene, CDR1 is KGHSH and CDR2 is LQKENI. Deletions cut 4 bases from V and 2 bases from J, with 13 bases between. The CDR3 is made up of 15 amino acids. CDR3 protein: CASSRGGNPTDTQYF. CDR3 nucleotides: TGTGCCAGCTCACGAGGAGGGAACCCCACAGATACGCAGTATTTT. The entire variable domain, with the rest obtained from reference TRBV18 and TRBJ2-3, is as follows: NAGVMQNPRHLVRRRGQEARLRCSPMKGHSHVYWYRQLPEEGLKFMVYLQKENIIDESGMPKERFSAEFPKEGPSILRIQQVVRGDSAAYFCASSRGGNPTDTQYFGPGTRLTVL.

V is TRBV7-2 and J is TRBJ1-1; 8 bases match TRBD1. The trim removed 0 bases at V and 4 bases at J, leaving 4 bases unmatched. The CDR3 spans 15 residues. Germline V gene sequence: CDR1 SGHTA, CDR2 FQGNSA. The CDR3 loop is CASSLANRGGTEAFF. CDR3 sequence (DNA): TGTGCCAGCAGCTTAGCAAACAGGGGGGGCACTGAAGCTTTCTTT.

This sequence joins TRBV9 and TRBJ2-5, with 8 bases aligning to TRBD2. The CDR3 is made up of 16 amino acids. Trimming took 2 bases from V and 4 from J; bases not matched to a gene: 10. Looked up from germline, CDR1 is SGDLS and CDR2 is YYNGEE. This CDR3 reads CASSVLTGGLGETQYF. As DNA, the CDR3 is TGTGCCAGCAGCGTCCTAACGGGGGGGCTAGGAGAGACCCAGTACTTC.

The chain combines TRBV7-9 with TRBJ2-3; D call uncertain. V was trimmed by 4 bases and J by 3 bases, leaving 8 bases between them. Germline CDR1 reads SEHNR; CDR2 reads FQNEAQ (reference sequence). The CDR3 runs 13 residues. In DNA form, the CDR3 reads TGTGCCAGCAGCTGGGTAAGAACAGATACGCAGTATTTT. Residues: CASSWVRTDTQYF.

The chain joins TRBV7-2 to TRBJ2-5; TRBD1 might be the D (6 bases). The CDR3 extends over 13 amino acids. Germline assignment: CDR1 SGHTA and CDR2 FQGNSA. Trimming cost V 5 bases and J 9 bases, with 16 bases left between them. CDR3 residues: CASSAQDRMPQYF. Here the CDR3 DNA reads TGTGCCAGCAGCGCGCAAGACAGGATGCCCCAGTACTTC.

The chain employs TRBV11-2 and TRBJ2-6, with D uncertain. The CDR3 runs to 13 residues. V lost 3 bases and J 1 base, leaving 1 base between the germline ends. CDR1 is SGHAT, CDR2 FQNNGV, per germline. CDR3 amino acids: CASSFSGANVLTF. DNA for the CDR3: TGTGCCAGCAGCTTTTCTGGGGCCAACGTCCTGACTTTC.

This chain joins TRBV4-3 and TRBJ2-2; tentatively, D is TRBD2 (6 bases). CDR3 length: 16 residues. With 1 base removed from V and 1 base from J, the gap between germline ends came to 10 bases. Per germline, CDR1 LGHNA and CDR2 YSLEER. The CDR3: CASSQGRRGNTGELFF. CDR3 nucleotides: TGCGCCAGCAGCCAAGGGCGGAGGGGGAACACCGGGGAGCTGTTTTTT.

In this sample, this clone turned up once. The CDR3 nucleotides read TGTGCCAGTAGTATCCCCCGGGACAACCAAGAGACCCAGTACTTC. Its protein is CASSIPRDNQETQYF. The V and J genes are TRBV19 and TRBJ2-5; maybe TRBD1 (6 bases). CDR1 and CDR2 (germline): LNHDA, SQIVND (reference sequence). V shed 3 bases and J shed 0 bases, with 11 bases lying between them. This CDR3 spans 15 amino acids. The whole variable domain, remainder taken from reference TRBV19 and TRBJ2-5, is DGGITQSPKYLFRKEGQNVTLSCEQNLNHDAMYWYRQDPGQGLRLIYYSQIVNDFQKGDIAEGYSVSREKKESFPLTVTSAQKNPTAFYLCASSIPRDNQETQYFGPGTRLLVL.